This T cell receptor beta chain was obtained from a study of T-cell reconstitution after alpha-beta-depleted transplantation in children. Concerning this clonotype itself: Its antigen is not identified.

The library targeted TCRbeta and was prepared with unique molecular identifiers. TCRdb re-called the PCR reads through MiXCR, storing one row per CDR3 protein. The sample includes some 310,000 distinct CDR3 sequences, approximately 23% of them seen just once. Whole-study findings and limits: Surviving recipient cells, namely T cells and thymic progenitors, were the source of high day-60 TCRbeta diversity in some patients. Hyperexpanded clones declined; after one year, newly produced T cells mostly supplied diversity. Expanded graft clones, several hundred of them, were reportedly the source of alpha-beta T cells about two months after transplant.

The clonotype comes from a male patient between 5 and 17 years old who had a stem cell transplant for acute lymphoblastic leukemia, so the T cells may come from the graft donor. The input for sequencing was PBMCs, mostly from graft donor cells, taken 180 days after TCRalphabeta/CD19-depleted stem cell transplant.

CDR3 loop: CATSDFRPPYEQYF. CDR3 DNA: TGTGCCACCAGTGATTTCAGGCCACCCTACGAGCAGTACTTC. V is TRBV24-1 and J is TRBJ2-7; D is ambiguous. The ends were cut back, 1 base at V and 2 bases at J, with 8 bases in the middle. This CDR3 spans 14 amino acids. CDR1 and CDR2 from the germline V gene are KGHDR and SFDVKD.